The 32 T cell receptor beta chains given below trace back to one sample, sequenced in a study of T-cell reconstitution after alpha-beta-depleted transplantation in children. Preparation of the TCRbeta library used unique molecular identifiers. Each CDR3 protein is one row after TCRdb ran MiXCR on the PCR reads. The repertoire holds fewer than 150,000 distinct CDR3 sequences, with around 9.8% as singletons. Sequencing used PBMCs, mostly from graft donor cells, obtained 180 days after TCRalphabeta/CD19-depleted stem cell transplant. All receptors come from a girl younger than two who had a stem cell transplant for combined immunodeficiency, so the T cells may come from the graft donor.

This clonotype rates as medium-sized (0.01 to 0.1%). The chain recombines TRBV20-1 with TRBJ1-1; D might be TRBD1 (6 bases). V gave up 6 bases and J gave up 0 bases, with 14 bases separating them. The CDR3 is 14 residues long. Germline CDR1 is DFQATT and CDR2 is SNEGSKA (reference sequence). Written as DNA, the CDR3 is TGCAGTGCATTACACAGGGTGATGAACACTGAAGCTTTCTTT. Its translation is CSALHRVMNTEAFF.

The genes are TRBV25-1 and TRBJ2-1; the D is unclear. The V gene's germline CDR1 is MGHDK and CDR2 SYGVNS. The CDR3 runs 17 residues. V was pared by 0 bases and J by 1 base, with 13 bases between. CDR3 in amino acids: CASSEYRKTPSYNEQFF. The DNA for the CDR3 is TGTGCCAGCAGTGAATATCGAAAGACACCTTCCTACAATGAGCAGTTCTTC.

The genes are TRBV5-1 and TRBJ2-7; D not certain. The CDR3 is 13 amino acids. With 2 bases removed from V and 2 bases from J, the gap between germline ends came to 8 bases. Per the germline V gene, CDR1 is SGHRS and CDR2 is YFSETQ. CDR3 DNA sequence: TGCGCCAGCAGCTTAAGGACGGCCTACGAGCAGTACTTC. This codes for CASSLRTAYEQYF.

The rearrangement joins TRBV20-1 to TRBJ1-5; TRBD1 agrees at 7 bases. After removal of 3 bases from V and 3 bases from J, the junction contained 5 bases not matched to a gene. Germline lookup yields CDR1 DFQATT and CDR2 SNEGSKA (reference sequence). The CDR3 is 14 residues long. CDR3 in DNA: TGCAGTGCTAGGTCGGACAGGCCCAATCAGCCCCAGCATTTT. This encodes CSARSDRPNQPQHF.

Only a few counts were recorded for this clonotype. The rearrangement joins TRBV5-5 to TRBJ1-6, with a possible D match to TRBD1 (5 bases). This CDR3 contains 12 residues. Trimming removed 0 bases at V and 14 bases at J, with 9 bases between. Germline V gene data show CDR1 as SGHKS and CDR2 as YYEKEE (reference sequence). This CDR3 reads CASSLVDSTLHF. In DNA form, the CDR3 reads TGTGCCAGCAGCTTGGTAGACAGTACCCTCCACTTT.

This clonotype has only a few counts. This chain links TRBV12-3 or TRBV12-4 with TRBJ2-3; tentatively, D is TRBD2 (6 bases). Deletions cut 7 bases from V and 5 bases from J, with 7 bases between. This CDR3 is 11 amino acids long. The DNA of the CDR3 is TGTGCCAGCACCGGGGGAGATACGCAGTATTTT. This translates into CASTGGDTQYF.

This clonotype has more than one count but fewer than ten. The rearrangement uses TRBV6-1 and TRBJ2-5, with 9 positions matching TRBD1. The CDR3 covers 18 residues. Germline V gene data show CDR1 as MNHNS and CDR2 as SASEGT. After removal of 4 bases from V and 2 bases from J, the junction contained 14 bases not matched to a gene. The CDR3 DNA reads TGTGCCAGCAGTGCCCACCAACCGGGACAGGGAAAACAAGAGACCCAGTACTTC. This encodes CASSAHQPGQGKQETQYF.

This clonotype was counted at least ten times. The chain carries TRBV5-1 and TRBJ2-7; D remains ambiguous. Germline-derived CDR1 and CDR2 are SGHRS and YFSETQ. The V end was cut by 0 bases, the J end by 6 bases, with 10 bases between. The CDR3 extends over 13 amino acids. This chain's CDR3 is CASSLDGVGEQYF. Written as DNA, the CDR3 is TGCGCCAGCAGCTTGGATGGGGTAGGCGAGCAGTACTTC.

This clonotype was counted between two and nine times. A read error may produce the germline difference seen at one junction end. The CDR3 nucleotides are TGTGCCAGCAGTGGGACTAGCGGGAGGGTATGGTTC. As protein: CASSGTSGRVWF. J is TRBJ2-7 and V is TRBV27, with 16 bases aligning to TRBD2. Germline V gene data show CDR1 as MNHEY and CDR2 as SMNVEV (reference sequence). CDR3 length equals 12 residues.

Ten or more counts support this clonotype. The chain combines TRBV10-3 with TRBJ2-3; possibly TRBD2 for D (5 bases). Germline V gene data show CDR1 as ENHRY and CDR2 as SYGVKD. The CDR3 loop spans 15 amino acids. V gave up 0 bases and J gave up 4 bases, with 11 bases separating them. CDR3 in amino acids: CAISESWEPSDTQYF. CDR3 DNA: TGTGCCATCAGTGAGTCCTGGGAGCCCTCAGATACGCAGTATTTT.

This chain joins TRBV4-1 and TRBJ2-1; 8 bases fit TRBD2. CDR1 and CDR2 from the germline V gene are MGHRA and YSYEKL. V gave up 3 bases and J gave up 3 bases; unmatched junction bases: 7. This CDR3 is 16 amino acids long. The CDR3: CASSQRTSPNYNEQFF. CDR3 sequence (DNA): TGCGCCAGCAGCCAGAGGACTAGCCCCAACTACAATGAGCAGTTCTTC.

The table lists this clonotype with a few counts. J is TRBJ1-6 and V is TRBV5-6; D uncertain. The CDR3 length is 12 residues. CDR1 is SGHDT, CDR2 YYEEEE, per germline. V was trimmed by 7 bases and J by 10 bases, leaving 12 bases between them. The CDR3 is CASALRESPLHF. CDR3 coding DNA: TGTGCCAGCGCGCTCCGGGAATCACCCCTCCACTTT.

This clonotype was seen repeatedly, ten times or more. The CDR3 protein is CASSFIWAGGETQYF. CDR3 coding DNA: TGTGCCAGCAGCTTTATTTGGGCGGGAGGTGAAACGCAGTATTTT. V and J are TRBV5-4 and TRBJ2-3; 8 bases are shared with TRBD2. The ends lost 2 bases at V and 9 bases at J; junction bases unmatched: 11. CDR1 is SGHNT, CDR2 YYREEE, per germline (reference sequence). This CDR3 has 15 residues.

To note about this clonotype: One end of the junction does not line up with germline, which may come from a read error. The rearrangement uses TRBV29-1 and TRBJ1-1, with D unclear. The CDR3 consists of 10 residues. The germline gives CDR1 SQVTM, CDR2 ANQGSEA. CDR3 region: CSVEGVRAFF. CDR3 DNA: TGCAGCGTGGAAGGTGTAAGAGCTTTCTTT.

J is TRBJ1-1 and V is TRBV7-8; D call uncertain. Germline CDR1 reads SGHVS; CDR2 reads FQNEAQ. This CDR3 region has 15 residues. The V gene lost 5 bases and the J gene lost 4 bases, with 17 bases spanning the gap. CDR3 DNA sequence: TGTGCCAGCAGCCTACGGGTCGGGCGCCGCACTGAAGCTTTCTTT. It encodes CASSLRVGRRTEAFF.

This clonotype was found a few times. The chain uses TRBV20-1 and TRBJ2-7; D not resolved. Trimming pared 4 bases from V and 6 bases from J, leaving 10 bases between. CDR1 and CDR2 from the germline V gene are DFQATT and SNEGSKA (reference sequence). This CDR3 contains 11 residues. The DNA for the CDR3 is TGCAGTGCTAACCTACGCAGCGAGCAGTACTTC. Protein sequence: CSANLRSEQYF.

There are a few counts of this clonotype. The genes are TRBV6-1 and TRBJ2-3; no clear D. Trimming took 7 bases from V and 5 from J, leaving 13 bases between them. Germline loops: CDR1 MNHNS, CDR2 SASEGT. The CDR3 extends over 13 amino acids. The CDR3 region is CASTNPRRDTQYF. In nucleotides, the CDR3 is TGTGCCAGCACCAACCCTAGGAGAGATACGCAGTATTTT.

Only a few counts were recorded for this clonotype. The rearrangement links TRBV28 to TRBJ1-4, with D possibly TRBD1 on 5 matching bases. The CDR3 covers 16 residues. V was trimmed by 5 bases and J by 17 bases, leaving 30 bases between them. CDR1 MDHEN and CDR2 SYDVKM come from the germline V gene. The CDR3 DNA reads TGTGCCAGCAGTACTGATCCTCCGGGGGGAAGGGTGTCGTCATTTTTT. This sequence encodes CASSTDPPGGRVSSFF.

The rearrangement links TRBV18 to TRBJ2-2, with 8 bases that match TRBD2. Germline V CDR1 and CDR2: KGHSH, LQKENI. CDR3 length: 16 residues. The V gene end was trimmed by 2 bases and the J gene end by 3 bases; junction bases not matched to a gene: 5. The CDR3, as DNA: TGTGCCAGCTCACCAAGACTAGCGCGGTACACCGGGGAGCTGTTTTTT. Translation: CASSPRLARYTGELFF.

The chain has TRBV5-1 and TRBJ2-3; D possibly corresponds to TRBD2 (6 bases). Germline V lookup: CDR1 SGHRS, CDR2 YFSETQ. The CDR3 has 14 amino acids. Between the trimmed V and J ends, which lost 4 bases and 6 bases, there was a span of 15 bases. The CDR3 loop is CASSAAAGIDTQYF. The CDR3 nucleotides read TGCGCCAGCAGCGCCGCGGCGGGGATTGATACGCAGTATTTT.

This clonotype was picked up many times. The chain is built from TRBV10-3 and TRBJ2-2; no reliable D call. The germline gives CDR1 ENHRY, CDR2 SYGVKD. CDR3 length: 13 residues. V was pared by 7 bases and J by 5 bases, with 11 bases between. The CDR3 DNA reads as TGTGCCATCACTACCTGGCAGACCGGGGAGCTGTTTTTT. Translation gives CAITTWQTGELFF.

This clonotype has only a few counts. This chain connects TRBV20-1 to TRBJ1-2, with 7 bases identical to TRBD1. CDR1 and CDR2 from the germline V gene are DFQATT and SNEGSKA (reference sequence). The junction had 7 bases not matched to a gene; V was cut back by 5 bases and J by 4 bases. This CDR3 has 13 residues. The CDR3 loop reads CSAYRGAGYGYTF. The CDR3 DNA reads TGCAGTGCTTACAGGGGAGCGGGCTATGGCTACACCTTC.

This clonotype was seen only once. The chain uses TRBV9 and TRBJ2-1, with TRBD2 matching 10 bases. V gave up 0 bases and J gave up 6 bases; unmatched junction bases: 9. CDR3 length: 17 residues. CDR1 and CDR2 from the germline V gene are SGDLS and YYNGEE. DNA of the CDR3: TGTGCCAGCAGCGTAGGGCTAGCGGGGGAACCCTGCAATGAGCAGTTCTTC. It translates to CASSVGLAGEPCNEQFF.

This chain connects TRBV7-2 to TRBJ2-2; TRBD2 matches at 8 bases. Germline V gene lookup returns CDR1 SGHTA and CDR2 FQGNSA. The CDR3 contains 16 residues. V lost 5 bases to trimming and J lost 2 bases; unmatched junction nucleotides: 7. The CDR3: CASSPREARNTGELFF. The CDR3 DNA reads as TGTGCCAGCAGCCCGCGGGAGGCCCGAAACACCGGGGAGCTGTTTTTT.

This clonotype appeared a few times. This rearrangement joins TRBV29-1 to TRBJ2-5, with 7 bases matching TRBD1. CDR1 is SQVTM and CDR2 is ANQGSEA in the germline V gene. The CDR3 extends over 13 amino acids. The V segment lost 5 bases and the J segment 5 bases; nucleotides outside the gene matches: 8. The DNA for the CDR3 is TGCAGCGTTAAGTGGACAGGCGTGGAGACCCAGTACTTC. As protein: CSVKWTGVETQYF.

In its sample, this clonotype was seen a few times. The chain uses TRBV20-1 and TRBJ2-1; D is possibly TRBD1 or TRBD2 (5 bases each). The ends were cut back, 6 bases at V and 1 base at J, with 13 bases in the middle. CDR1 and CDR2 (germline): DFQATT, SNEGSKA (reference sequence). CDR3 length equals 14 residues. Here the CDR3 DNA reads TGCAGTGCCCCGGGGCCGAGATCCTACAATGAGCAGTTCTTC. Its protein product is CSAPGPRSYNEQFF.

As DNA, the CDR3 is TGTGCTAGTGGGTGGACATCTAGCAATCAGCCCCAGCATTTT. This encodes CASGWTSSNQPQHF. The J gene is TRBJ1-5, the V gene TRBV12-5; maybe TRBD1 (5 bases). In germline, CDR1 is LGHNT, CDR2 FRNRAP. The CDR3 has 14 amino acids. With 6 bases removed from V and 0 bases from J, the gap between germline ends came to 9 bases.

A few counts support this clonotype. V usage is TRBV11-1 and J usage is TRBJ2-6, with TRBD2 matching 7 bases. CDR3 length: 16 amino acids. Per germline, CDR1 SGHAT and CDR2 FQDESV (reference sequence). J lost 3 bases, V lost 4 bases, and 6 bases had no gene match. The CDR3 DNA follows: TGTGCCAGCAGCTCCTTTGGGAGGGTTGGGGCCAACGTCCTGACTTTC. Translation: CASSSFGRVGANVLTF.

The table lists this clonotype with a few counts. This chain connects TRBV20-1 to TRBJ2-7; D uncertain. Germline V lookup: CDR1 DFQATT, CDR2 SNEGSKA (reference sequence). With 0 bases removed from V and 0 bases from J, the gap between germline ends came to 6 bases. The CDR3 is 13 residues long. The CDR3 sequence is CSARDPDSYEQYF. In nucleotides, the CDR3 is TGCAGTGCTAGAGATCCTGACTCCTACGAGCAGTACTTC.

The table lists this clonotype with a few counts. The chain combines TRBV20-1 with TRBJ2-1, with 8 bases lining up with TRBD2. The CDR3 consists of 14 residues. Germline CDR1 DFQATT, CDR2 SNEGSKA (reference sequence). V trimming: 3 bases; J trimming: 6 bases; junction bases outside the gene matches: 7. CDR3 sequence reads: CSASWGLGANEQFF. DNA of the CDR3: TGCAGTGCTAGTTGGGGACTAGGGGCCAATGAGCAGTTCTTC.

This clonotype was detected a few times. This chain joins TRBV29-1 and TRBJ1-3, with D possibly being TRBD1 (5 bases). This CDR3 region has 14 residues. CDR1 is SQVTM, CDR2 ANQGSEA, per germline. With 0 bases removed from V and 7 bases from J, the gap between germline ends came to 13 bases. The chain's CDR3 is CSVEDRTSTNTIYF. CDR3 DNA sequence: TGCAGCGTTGAAGACCGGACATCTACGAACACCATATATTTT.

This clonotype has more than one count but fewer than ten. V is TRBV20-1 and J is TRBJ2-4; D may be TRBD2 (6 bases). Germline CDR1 DFQATT, CDR2 SNEGSKA (reference sequence). The length of the CDR3 is 13 residues. Here the CDR3 reads CGSGDHAKNIQYF. The CDR3 coding sequence is TGCGGTAGCGGAGACCACGCAAAAAACATTCAGTACTTC.